This T cell receptor (beta chain) was sequenced during a study of blood T cell repertoires in COVID-19. As for the study in general: T cells, B-cell-depleted T cells, or PBMCs provided the cDNA or gDNA that served as material.

This CDR3 contains 17 residues. The germline V gene encodes CDR1 MNHEY and CDR2 SMNVEV (reference sequence). After removal of 7 bases from V and 0 bases from J, the junction contained 6 bases not matched to a gene. Per the study methods: Using reference gene primer amplification, nucleated cell counts were estimated. Some clones are missing from TCRdb's copy, which holds only in-frame ones; the method was immunoSEQ multiplex PCR. V, J and clone size derive from that table, while D and trimming were established from the DNA sequence. The table includes 150,000 to 250,000 clones, around 94% detected once. Those enrolled in Seattle joined during active infection and were followed longitudinally afterward.

This chain uses TRBV27 with TRBJ2-1, with TRBD2 matching 13 bases. The sequenced sample was peripheral blood. This TCR derives from a man aged 25 to 40 with COVID-19, enrolled during active disease. DNA of the CDR3: TGTGCCAGCAAGGGACTAGCGGGGCTAAGCTCCTACAATGAGCAGTTCTTC. As protein: CASKGLAGLSSYNEQFF.